This T cell receptor (beta chain) was captured by sequencing in a study of patients and donors after allogeneic stem cell transplantation. This clonotype was recorded a few times. Trimming left V 1 base short and J 2 bases short, with 6 bases between. CDR3 length: 14 amino acids. Germline CDR1 reads KGHDR; CDR2 reads SFDVKD. TCRdb independently ran MiXCR on the RT-PCR reads; one entry per CDR3 protein. The table includes about 160,000 distinct CDR3 sequences, 24% detected once. This TCR came from a human donor who was either an allogeneic HSCT recipient or a stem cell or donor lymphocyte infusion donor (not recorded which). It is not recorded whose cells these are; they may come from a transplant donor. This rearrangement joins TRBV24-1 to TRBJ2-3; D is uncertain. The source material was blood, either unsorted or a sorted T cell fraction (not recorded which). CDR3 DNA sequence: TGTGCCACCAGTGATTTTGAGGTCACAGATACGCAGTATTTT. As protein: CATSDFEVTDTQYF.